This T cell receptor beta chain was sequenced during a study of technical replicates of blood from a few donors. Libraries were prepared by immunoSEQ multiplex PCR; TCRdb keeps only in-frame clonotypes and omits some of them. The sample includes approximately 81,000 clones, approximately 96% seen only once; the top ten take roughly 0.36%. Germline-derived CDR1 and CDR2 are SGHRS and YFSETQ. V shed 0 bases and J 4 bases; nucleotides not matched to a gene: 3. The CDR3 has 15 amino acids. The receptor's source is a human donor in good health. Sequenced material: T cells isolated from PBMCs. This sequence joins TRBV5-1 and TRBJ2-1; 8 bases fit TRBD2. CDR3 nucleotide sequence: TGCGCCAGCAGCTTGGATAGCGGGACATACAATGAGCAGTTCTTC. This gives the protein CASSLDSGTYNEQFF.